The text below deals with one T cell receptor beta chain. Its antigen is undetermined. Germline V gene lookup returns CDR1 MNHEY and CDR2 SVGAGI. After removal of 6 bases from V and 5 bases from J, the junction contained 8 bases not matched to a gene. The CDR3 has 15 residues. The data stem from a study of graft-versus-host responses after intestinal transplantation. The protocol was immunoSEQ multiplex PCR, while the TCRdb copy is restricted to in-frame clones and leaves out a portion. The profile shows about 64,000 clones, 80% to 95% of them singletons. Study findings and constraints: Peak circulating GvH clone levels were associated with early post-transplant HvG declines. GvH clones appeared in recipient marrow, some first in ileum or blood.

Marrow sampled after transplant originated from the posterior iliac crest or another site. The sequence derives from a human patient who received an intestinal transplant, so some T cells may come from the graft donor. The chain is built from TRBV6-5 and TRBJ2-7; 12 bases agree with TRBD2. The specimen was bone marrow, collected roughly 110 weeks after intestinal transplantation. This CDR3 is CASSATSGRRNEQYF. The CDR3 nucleotides read TGTGCCAGCAGCGCAACTAGCGGGAGGAGGAACGAGCAGTACTTC.